This T cell receptor (beta chain) was documented in a study of shared clonotypes between healthy human individuals. Study details: The people who gave samples were a couple of women and a few men aged 18 to 49.

Method: immunoSEQ multiplex PCR; TCRdb's copy keeps in-frame clones and lacks some. There are about 490,000 clones in the sample; roughly 80% occur only once, and about 12% lies in the top ten. In the case of this clone: Antigen: not known.

Overall study results and limits: An effect of sequencing depth on clonotype sharing among donors was expected.

CDR1 is SGHTA, CDR2 FQGTGA, per germline. The CDR3 covers 14 residues. V lost 5 bases and J lost 7, with 17 bases in between. The unsorted samples took 90 million to 95 million PBMCs to get genomic DNA. Material for sequencing was PBMCs. The chain joins TRBV7-3 to TRBJ1-1, with D maybe TRBD1 (5 bases). This TCR was sampled from a woman aged 40-49 years in good health. Some clones in this sample may be carry-over from other donors' samples. CDR3 sequence reads: CASSPYAGFGEAFF. As DNA, the CDR3 is TGTGCCAGCAGCCCCTATGCAGGGTTCGGTGAAGCTTTCTTT.